This paragraph reports one T cell receptor beta chain. Its antigen is currently unknown. There were only Caucasian adults among the donors, and all lived in Nashville, Tennessee. The data are from a study of shared clonotypes between healthy human individuals. Broader study findings: Across subsets, estimated richness was generally greater for naive than for memory populations.

The germline V gene encodes CDR1 SQVTM and CDR2 ANQGSEA. V lost 4 bases to trimming and J lost 6 bases; unmatched junction nucleotides: 7. The CDR3 is 13 amino acids. Genomic DNA from each subset was divided evenly over several immunoSEQ plates. In the original analysis: ImmunoSEQ only sent back junction sequences with no quality scores, so filtering was done differently. Measured with immunoSEQ multiplex PCR; TCRdb has only the in-frame clones, and not every one. The V and J calls and clone size come from that table; D and trimming were worked out from the DNA. The sample comprises approximately 1,000,000 clones, 60% to 85% of which are singletons, and 0.7% to 0.95% rests with the top ten.

The chain is built from TRBV29-1 and TRBJ2-3; 7 bases align to TRBD1. The source is a man aged 18 to 29 in good health. Some clones in this sample may be carry-over from other donors' samples. Sequencing was performed on memory CD4+ T cells from PBMCs. Subset here: CD45RA-negative fraction. The DNA of the CDR3 is TGCAGCGTTGCTACAGGGGTTAGGGATACGCAGTATTTT. As protein: CSVATGVRDTQYF.